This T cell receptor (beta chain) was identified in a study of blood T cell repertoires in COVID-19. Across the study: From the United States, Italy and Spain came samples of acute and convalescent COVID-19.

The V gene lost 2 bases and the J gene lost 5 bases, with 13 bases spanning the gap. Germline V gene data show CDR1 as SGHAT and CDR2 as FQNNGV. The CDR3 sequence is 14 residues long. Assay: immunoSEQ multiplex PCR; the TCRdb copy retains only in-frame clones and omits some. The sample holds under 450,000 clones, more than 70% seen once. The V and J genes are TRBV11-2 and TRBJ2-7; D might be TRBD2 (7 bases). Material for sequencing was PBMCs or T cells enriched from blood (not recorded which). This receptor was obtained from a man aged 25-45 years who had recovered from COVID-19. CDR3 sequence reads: CASSLRGGPDEQYF. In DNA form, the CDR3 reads TGTGCCAGCAGCTTAAGGGGGGGCCCCGACGAGCAGTACTTC.